This TCR beta chain is from a study of blood T cell repertoires in COVID-19. In the original workflow: Reference gene primer amplification yielded estimated nucleated cell counts. Using immunoSEQ multiplex PCR, the repertoire was profiled, and TCRdb retains in-frame clones only, with some absent. V, J and clone size are those of that table, while D and trimming were read from the DNA. The sample has more than 250,000 clones, 75% to 90% seen once. The clonotype comes from a man between 60 and 75 years old who had recovered from COVID-19. Material for sequencing was peripheral blood.

CDR3 sequence reads: CASGGTNNSPLHF. The CDR3 bases are TGTGCCAGCGGTGGGACAAATAATTCACCCCTCCACTTT. The rearrangement uses TRBV6-6 and TRBJ1-6; perhaps TRBD1 as D (6 bases). The CDR3 contains 13 residues. The V gene lost 8 bases and the J gene lost 5 bases, with 10 bases spanning the gap. Germline CDR1 is MNHNY and CDR2 is SVGAGI (reference sequence).